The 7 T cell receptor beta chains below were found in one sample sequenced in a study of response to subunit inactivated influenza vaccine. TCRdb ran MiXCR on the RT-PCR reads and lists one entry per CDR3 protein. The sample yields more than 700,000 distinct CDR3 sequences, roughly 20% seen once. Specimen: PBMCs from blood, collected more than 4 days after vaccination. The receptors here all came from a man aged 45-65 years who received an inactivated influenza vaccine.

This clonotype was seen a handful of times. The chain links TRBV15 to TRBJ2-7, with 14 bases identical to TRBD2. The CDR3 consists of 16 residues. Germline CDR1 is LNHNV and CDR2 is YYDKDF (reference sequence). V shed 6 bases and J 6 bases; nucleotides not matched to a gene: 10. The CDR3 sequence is CATRRTSGRRSGEQYF. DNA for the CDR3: TGTGCCACCAGAAGGACTAGCGGGAGGCGCTCGGGCGAGCAGTACTTC.

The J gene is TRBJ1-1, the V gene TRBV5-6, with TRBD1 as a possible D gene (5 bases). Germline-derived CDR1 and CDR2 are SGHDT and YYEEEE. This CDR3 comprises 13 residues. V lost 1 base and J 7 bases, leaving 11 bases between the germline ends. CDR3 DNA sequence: TGTGCCAGCAGCTTGAGTGGGGGTCTTGAAGCTTTCTTT. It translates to CASSLSGGLEAFF.

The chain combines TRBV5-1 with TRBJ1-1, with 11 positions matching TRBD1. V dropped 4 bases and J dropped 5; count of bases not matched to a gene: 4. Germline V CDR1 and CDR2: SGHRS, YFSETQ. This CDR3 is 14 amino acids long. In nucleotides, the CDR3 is TGCGCCAGCAGCAGGGACAGGGGGGGAACTGAAGCTTTCTTT. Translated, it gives CASSRDRGGTEAFF.

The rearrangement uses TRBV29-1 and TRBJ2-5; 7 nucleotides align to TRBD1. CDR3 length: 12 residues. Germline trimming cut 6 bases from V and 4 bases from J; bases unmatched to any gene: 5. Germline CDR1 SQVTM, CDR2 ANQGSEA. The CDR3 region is CSVRTGPETQYF. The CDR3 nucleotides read TGCAGCGTCCGGACAGGCCCAGAGACCCAGTACTTC.

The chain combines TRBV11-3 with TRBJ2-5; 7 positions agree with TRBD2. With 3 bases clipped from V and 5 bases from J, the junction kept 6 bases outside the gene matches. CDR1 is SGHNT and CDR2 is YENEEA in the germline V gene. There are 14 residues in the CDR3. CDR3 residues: CASSLTLASETQYF. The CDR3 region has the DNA TGTGCCAGCAGCTTGACACTAGCGTCTGAGACCCAGTACTTC. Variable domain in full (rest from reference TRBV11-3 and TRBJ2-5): EAGVVQSPRYKIIEKKQPVAFWCNPISGHNTLYWYLQNLGQGPELLIRYENEEAVDDSQLPKDRFSAERLKGVDSTLKIQPAELGDSAVYLCASSLTLASETQYFGPGTRLLVL.

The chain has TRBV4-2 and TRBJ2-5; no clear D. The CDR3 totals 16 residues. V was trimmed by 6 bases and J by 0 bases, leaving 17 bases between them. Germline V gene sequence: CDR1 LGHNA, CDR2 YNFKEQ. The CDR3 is CASSTVLLSHQETQYF. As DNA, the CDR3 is TGTGCCAGCAGTACAGTCCTTCTCTCGCACCAAGAGACCCAGTACTTC.

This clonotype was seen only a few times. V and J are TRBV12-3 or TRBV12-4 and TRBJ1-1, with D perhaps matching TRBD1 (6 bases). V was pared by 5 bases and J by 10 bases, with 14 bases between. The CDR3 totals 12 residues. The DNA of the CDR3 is TGTGCCAGCAGTCAGGGGACAACTCGAGCTTTCTTT. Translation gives CASSQGTTRAFF.